Below, 14 T cell receptor beta chains from the same sample are listed, as sequenced in a study of cytomegalovirus exposure and HLA in healthy donors. PCR involved 60 Vbeta and 13 Jbeta primers. The method was immunoSEQ multiplex PCR; TCRdb's version includes in-frame clones alone and lacks a portion of them. The sample has 110,000 to 150,000 clones; more than 75% are singletons. Sample: PBMCs. These receptor sequences come from a woman aged 18-30 years in good health and CMV-seropositive.

The CDR3 is CASSQGNRGDGYTF. The DNA for the CDR3 is TGTGCCAGCAGCCAAGGCAATCGGGGGGATGGCTACACCTTC. The genes are TRBV7-2 and TRBJ1-2; a weak D match, TRBD1 (5 bases). The V and J ends lost 5 bases and 6 bases respectively, with 16 bases between them. Germline lookup yields CDR1 SGHTA and CDR2 FQGNSA. This CDR3 has 14 residues.

The J gene is TRBJ2-1, the V gene TRBV4-3; 10 bases fit TRBD2. The CDR3 runs 16 residues. Germline assignment: CDR1 LGHNA and CDR2 YSLEER. V shed 4 bases, J shed 6 bases, and the junction held 9 bases outside the gene matches. The chain's CDR3 is CASSPQPSGGANEQFF. CDR3 sequence (DNA): TGCGCCAGCAGCCCACAGCCCAGCGGGGGGGCCAATGAGCAGTTCTTC.

The V call is TRBV30, the J call TRBJ2-5; TRBD1 matches at 8 bases. The DNA end is a closer match to TRBJ2-7, so the J assignment may be wrong. Germline V gene data show CDR1 as GTSNPN and CDR2 as SVGIG (reference sequence). The CDR3 has 13 residues. The CDR3 sequence: CAWGTGLDYEQYF. For the CDR3, the DNA is TGTGCCTGGGGGACAGGTCTAGACTACGAGCAGTACTTC.

There are a few counts of this clone. The rearrangement links TRBV10-1 to TRBJ2-2, with D unclear. V lost 3 bases and J 0 bases, leaving 5 bases between the germline ends. The CDR3 is 14 residues long. Germline V gives CDR1 WNHNN, CDR2 SYGVQD (reference sequence). In nucleotides, the CDR3 is TGCGCCAGCAGTGAATCGGCGAACACCGGGGAGCTGTTTTTT. Its protein is CASSESANTGELFF.

V and J are TRBV6-1 and TRBJ2-7; 8 nucleotides align to TRBD1. V shed 0 bases, J shed 1 base, and the junction held 5 bases outside the gene matches. The CDR3 is 16 amino acids. Germline V gene sequence: CDR1 MNHNS, CDR2 SASEGT. Here the CDR3 reads CASSEADGQGSYEQYF. In nucleotides, the CDR3 is TGTGCCAGCAGTGAAGCCGACGGACAGGGTTCCTACGAGCAGTACTTC.

This clone was recorded only once. One end of the junction does not line up with germline, which may come from a read error. The sample contains more than one DNA sequence encoding this CDR3. CDR3 residues: CASSPWTDENTEAFF. Here the CDR3 DNA reads TGTGCCAGCAGTCCCTGGACAGACGAGAACACTGAAGCCTTCTTT. The V gene is TRBV27, the J gene TRBJ1-1, with a weak D call TRBD1 (6 bases). The CDR3 contains 15 residues. Germline loops: CDR1 MNHEY, CDR2 SMNVEV (reference sequence).

V gene TRBV27 combines with J gene TRBJ1-2; D is unresolved. Germline V gene sequence: CDR1 MNHEY, CDR2 SMNVEV (reference sequence). The length of the CDR3 is 15 residues. The ends were cut back, 0 bases at V and 7 bases at J, with 15 bases in the middle. The CDR3 reads CASSLSASGMPGYTF. CDR3 DNA sequence: TGTGCCAGCAGTTTATCGGCCTCGGGTATGCCTGGCTACACCTTC.

This clone was counted a few times. The chain carries TRBV5-5 and TRBJ2-2, with D hard to call. Germline loops: CDR1 SGHKS, CDR2 YYEKEE (reference sequence). The germline V and J ends were trimmed by 4 bases and 1 base, with 8 bases remaining between them. CDR3 length: 14 residues. CDR3: CASSVLWNTGELFF. The CDR3 DNA follows: TGTGCCAGCAGCGTCCTATGGAACACCGGGGAGCTGTTTTTT.

The chain combines TRBV4-1 with TRBJ1-1; D is uncertain. The CDR3 covers 17 residues. V was cut by 0 bases and J by 4 bases, with 18 bases left in between. Germline-derived CDR1 and CDR2 are MGHRA and YSYEKL. The CDR3 coding sequence is TGCGCCAGCAGCCAAGATCCGGCGCGGTTGGGAGCCACTGAAGCTTTCTTT. It yields the protein CASSQDPARLGATEAFF.

This clone was observed a handful of times. CDR3: CASSHGEETQYF. Here the CDR3 DNA reads TGTGCCAGCAGCCACGGGGAAGAGACCCAGTACTTC. The chain joins TRBV28 to TRBJ2-5; D possibly corresponds to TRBD2 (5 bases). From germline, CDR1 is MDHEN and CDR2 SYDVKM. This CDR3 has 12 residues. V lost 6 bases and J 3 bases, leaving 8 bases between the germline ends.

The V and J genes are TRBV10-1 and TRBJ2-7; TRBD1 matches 8 bases. V was pared by 6 bases and J by 6 bases, with 1 base of the junction left unmatched. This CDR3 spans 11 amino acids. Germline CDR1 WNHNN, CDR2 SYGVQD (reference sequence). The CDR3 region is CASSDRGEQYF. CDR3 nucleotides: TGCGCCAGCAGCGACAGGGGCGAGCAGTACTTC.

This clone was seen only once. The genes are TRBV14 and TRBJ1-3, with D perhaps TRBD1 (5 bases). The CDR3 consists of 15 residues. Trimming took 0 bases from V and 10 from J, leaving 16 bases between them. Germline CDR1 SGHDN, CDR2 FVKESK. In DNA form, the CDR3 reads TGTGCCAGCAGCCAAGAGTCGGGGGTAGTAGGAACCATATATTTT. Its protein is CASSQESGVVGTIYF.

V and J are TRBV7-8 and TRBJ2-3; 9 bases are a match to TRBD2. This CDR3 region has 14 residues. The germline V gene has CDR1 SGHVS and CDR2 FQNEAQ. Trimming cost V 1 base and J 9 bases; bases outside gene matches: 5. The CDR3 DNA follows: TGTGCCAGCAGCTTAGGAACTGGGACTAGCACGCAGTATTTT. It specifies CASSLGTGTSTQYF.

The V call is TRBV5-6, the J call TRBJ2-1, with D possibly being TRBD2 (6 bases). Trimming took off 3 bases at V and 8 bases at J, with 18 bases between the two ends. The CDR3 loop spans 15 amino acids. Germline values: CDR1 SGHDT, CDR2 YYEEEE. DNA of the CDR3: TGTGCCAGCAGCTCTCTCACTAGCCGGGTCCATGAGCAGTTCTTC. Protein sequence: CASSSLTSRVHEQFF.